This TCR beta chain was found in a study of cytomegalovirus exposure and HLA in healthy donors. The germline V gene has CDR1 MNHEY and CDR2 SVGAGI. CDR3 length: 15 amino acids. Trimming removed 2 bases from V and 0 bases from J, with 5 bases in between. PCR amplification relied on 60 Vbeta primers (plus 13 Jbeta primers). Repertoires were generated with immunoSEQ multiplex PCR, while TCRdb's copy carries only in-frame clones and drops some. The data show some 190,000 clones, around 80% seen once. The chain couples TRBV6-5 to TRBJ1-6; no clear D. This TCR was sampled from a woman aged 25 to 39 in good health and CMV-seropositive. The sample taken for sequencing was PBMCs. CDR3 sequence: CASSYGGSYNSPLHF. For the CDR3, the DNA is TGTGCCAGCAGTTACGGCGGCTCCTATAATTCACCCCTCCACTTT.